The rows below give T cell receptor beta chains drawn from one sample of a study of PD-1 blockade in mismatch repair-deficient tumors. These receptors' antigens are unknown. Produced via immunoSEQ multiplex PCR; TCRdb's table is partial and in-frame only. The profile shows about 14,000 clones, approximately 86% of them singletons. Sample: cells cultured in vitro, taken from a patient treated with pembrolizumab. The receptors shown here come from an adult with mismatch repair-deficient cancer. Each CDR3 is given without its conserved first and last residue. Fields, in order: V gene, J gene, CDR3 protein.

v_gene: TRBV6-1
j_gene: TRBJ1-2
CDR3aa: ASSSGGLYGYT

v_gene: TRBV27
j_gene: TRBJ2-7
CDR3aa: ASSSSRDGAYEQY

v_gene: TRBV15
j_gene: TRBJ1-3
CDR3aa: ATSSPGVGNTIY

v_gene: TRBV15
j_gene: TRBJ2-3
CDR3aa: ATSPTGGTDTQY

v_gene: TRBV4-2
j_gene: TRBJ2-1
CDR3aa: ASSTQVIRDNEQF

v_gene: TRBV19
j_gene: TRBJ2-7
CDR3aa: ASSIVQGHEQY

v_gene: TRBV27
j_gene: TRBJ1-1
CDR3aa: ASSLDLGGNTEAF

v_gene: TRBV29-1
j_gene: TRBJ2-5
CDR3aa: SDMDRGGETQY

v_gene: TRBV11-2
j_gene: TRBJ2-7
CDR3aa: ASSTQAGWPYEQY

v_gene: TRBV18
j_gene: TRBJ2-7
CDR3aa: ASSPGFDRGYEQY

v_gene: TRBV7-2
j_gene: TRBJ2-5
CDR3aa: ASSLMGLTKETQY

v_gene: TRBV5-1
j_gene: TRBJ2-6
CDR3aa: ASSLRTGGTGANVLT

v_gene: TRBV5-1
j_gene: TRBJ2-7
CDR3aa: ASSVQGLGDEQY

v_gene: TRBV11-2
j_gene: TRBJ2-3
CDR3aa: ASSLDPSGRVDTQY

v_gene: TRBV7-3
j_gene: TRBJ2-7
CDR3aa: ASRSAGPIYEQY

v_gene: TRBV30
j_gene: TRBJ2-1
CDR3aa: AWSVITENNEQF

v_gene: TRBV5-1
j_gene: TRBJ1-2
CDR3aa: ASSSGRVLYGYT

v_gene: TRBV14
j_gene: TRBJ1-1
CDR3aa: ASSQDLRQAF

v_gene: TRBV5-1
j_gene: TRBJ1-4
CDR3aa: ASSSKTATNEKLF

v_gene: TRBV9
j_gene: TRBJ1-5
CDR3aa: ASSGESPSRDSLYLSNQPQH

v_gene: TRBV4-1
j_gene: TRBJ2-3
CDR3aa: ASSQYSGNGDTQY

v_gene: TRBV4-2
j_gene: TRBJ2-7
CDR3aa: ASSQAYRVPPYEQY

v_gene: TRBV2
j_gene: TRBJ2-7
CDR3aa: ASSEGLATYEQY

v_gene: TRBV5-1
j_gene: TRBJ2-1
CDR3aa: ASSWTSGRAMGHNEQF

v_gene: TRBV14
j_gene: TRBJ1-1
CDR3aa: ASSRLGTGGNTEAF

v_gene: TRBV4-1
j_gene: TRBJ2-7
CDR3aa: ASSPWAQGSYEQY